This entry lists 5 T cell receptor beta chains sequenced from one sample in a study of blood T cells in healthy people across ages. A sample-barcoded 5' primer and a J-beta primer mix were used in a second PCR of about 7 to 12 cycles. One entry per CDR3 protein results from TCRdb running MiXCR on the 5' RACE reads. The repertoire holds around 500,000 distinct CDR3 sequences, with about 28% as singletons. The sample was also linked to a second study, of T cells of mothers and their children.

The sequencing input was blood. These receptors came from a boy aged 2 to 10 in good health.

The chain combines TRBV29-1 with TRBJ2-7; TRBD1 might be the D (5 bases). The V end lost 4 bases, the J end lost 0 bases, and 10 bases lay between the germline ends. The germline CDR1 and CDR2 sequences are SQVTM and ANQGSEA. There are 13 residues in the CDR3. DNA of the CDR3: TGCAGCGTTGCCCACAGGCCCTCCTACGAGCAGTACTTC. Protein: CSVAHRPSYEQYF.

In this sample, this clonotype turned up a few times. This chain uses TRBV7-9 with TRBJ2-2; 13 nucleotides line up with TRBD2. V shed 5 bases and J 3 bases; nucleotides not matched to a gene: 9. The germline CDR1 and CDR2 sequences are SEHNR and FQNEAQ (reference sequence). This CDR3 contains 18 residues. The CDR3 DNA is TGTGCCAGCAGCCCGTCGGGGACTAGCGGGGCCTACACCGGGGAGCTGTTTTTT. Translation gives CASSPSGTSGAYTGELFF.

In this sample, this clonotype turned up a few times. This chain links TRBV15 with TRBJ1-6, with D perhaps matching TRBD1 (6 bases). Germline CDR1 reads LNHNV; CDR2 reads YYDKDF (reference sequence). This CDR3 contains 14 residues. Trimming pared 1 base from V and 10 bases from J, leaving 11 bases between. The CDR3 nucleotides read TGTGCCACCAGCAGAGGAAGGGGGGAGTCACCCCTCCACTTT. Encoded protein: CATSRGRGESPLHF.

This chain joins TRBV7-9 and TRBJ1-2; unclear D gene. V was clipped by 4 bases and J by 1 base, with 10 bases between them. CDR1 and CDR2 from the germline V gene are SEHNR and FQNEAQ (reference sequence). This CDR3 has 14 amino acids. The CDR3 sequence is CASSSSGVNYGYTF. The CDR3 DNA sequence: TGTGCCAGCAGCTCGAGCGGGGTTAACTATGGCTACACCTTC.

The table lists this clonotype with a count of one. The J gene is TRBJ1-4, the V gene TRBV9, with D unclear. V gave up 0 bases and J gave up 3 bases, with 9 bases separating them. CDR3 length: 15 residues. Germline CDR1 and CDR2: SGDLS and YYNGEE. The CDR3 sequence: CASSVGSLANEKLFF. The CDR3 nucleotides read TGTGCCAGCAGCGTAGGGTCCTTGGCTAATGAAAAACTGTTTTTT.